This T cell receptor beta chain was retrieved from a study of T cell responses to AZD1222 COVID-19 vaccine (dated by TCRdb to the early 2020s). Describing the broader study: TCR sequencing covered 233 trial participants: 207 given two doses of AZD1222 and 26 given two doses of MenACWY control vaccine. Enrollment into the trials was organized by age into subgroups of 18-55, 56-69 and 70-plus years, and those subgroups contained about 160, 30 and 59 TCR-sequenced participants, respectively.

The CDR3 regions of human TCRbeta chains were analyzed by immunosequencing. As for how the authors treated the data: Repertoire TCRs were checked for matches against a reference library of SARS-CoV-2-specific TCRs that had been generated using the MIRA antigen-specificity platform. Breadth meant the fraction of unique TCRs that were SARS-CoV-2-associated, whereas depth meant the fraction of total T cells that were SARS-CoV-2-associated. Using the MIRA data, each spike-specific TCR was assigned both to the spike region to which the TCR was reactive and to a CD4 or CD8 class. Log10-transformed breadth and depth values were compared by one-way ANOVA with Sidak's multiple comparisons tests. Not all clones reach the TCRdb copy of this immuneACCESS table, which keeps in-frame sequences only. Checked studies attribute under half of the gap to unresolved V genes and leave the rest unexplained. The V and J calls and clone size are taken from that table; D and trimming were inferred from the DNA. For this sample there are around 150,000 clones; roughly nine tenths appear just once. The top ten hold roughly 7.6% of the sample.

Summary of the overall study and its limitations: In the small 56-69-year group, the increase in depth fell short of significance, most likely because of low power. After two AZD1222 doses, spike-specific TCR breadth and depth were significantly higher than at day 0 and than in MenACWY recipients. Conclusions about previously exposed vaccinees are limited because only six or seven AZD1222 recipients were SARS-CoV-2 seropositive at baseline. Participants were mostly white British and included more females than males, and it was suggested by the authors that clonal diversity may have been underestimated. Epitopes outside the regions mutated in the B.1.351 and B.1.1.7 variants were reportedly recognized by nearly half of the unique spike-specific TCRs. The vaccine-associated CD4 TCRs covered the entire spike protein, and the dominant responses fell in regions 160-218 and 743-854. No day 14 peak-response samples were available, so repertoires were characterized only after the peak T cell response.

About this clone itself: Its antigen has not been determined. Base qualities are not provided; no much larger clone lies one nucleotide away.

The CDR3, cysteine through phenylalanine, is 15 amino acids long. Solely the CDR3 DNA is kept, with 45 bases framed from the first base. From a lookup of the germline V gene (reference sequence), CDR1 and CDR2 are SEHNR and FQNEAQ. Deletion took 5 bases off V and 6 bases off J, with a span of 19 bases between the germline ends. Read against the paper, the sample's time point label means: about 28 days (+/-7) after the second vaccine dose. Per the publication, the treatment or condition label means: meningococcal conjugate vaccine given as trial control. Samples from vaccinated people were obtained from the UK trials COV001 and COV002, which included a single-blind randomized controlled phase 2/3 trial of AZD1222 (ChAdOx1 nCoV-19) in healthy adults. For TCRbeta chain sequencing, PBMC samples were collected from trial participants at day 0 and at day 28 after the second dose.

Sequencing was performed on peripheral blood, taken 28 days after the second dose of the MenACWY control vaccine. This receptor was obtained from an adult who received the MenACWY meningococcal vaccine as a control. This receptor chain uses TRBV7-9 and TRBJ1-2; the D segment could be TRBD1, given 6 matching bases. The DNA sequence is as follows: TGTGCCAGCAGCCTATTCTCAGGACAGTCCCATGGCTACACCTTC. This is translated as CASSLFSGQSHGYTF.